These 32 T cell receptor beta chains were sequenced from one sample in a study of Graves' ophthalmopathy and Graves' hyperthyroidism (dated by TCRdb to the late 2010s). This sample was sequenced with an Illumina HiSeq 2000. For repertoire sequencing, TCR beta CDR3 regions were amplified from RNA transcripts. HTBI primers and the Qiagen OneStep RT-PCR kit were used in a first-round RT-PCR, which was followed by a second-round multiplex PCR, size selection and purification. TCRdb applied fastp at Q25 and MiXCR to the public reads, then kept only in-frame beta chains. Each entry merges the rows of one CDR3 protein and shows their most common DNA and genes. This sample is represented by 400,000 or so distinct CDR3 sequences; 15% of them were singletons. Around 7% of the sample is held by the ten biggest clonotypes. The material sequenced was peripheral blood. The receptor set was obtained from a young woman with stable Graves' hyperthyroidism. Donor details come from another sample of the same person, matched by shared clones.

This clonotype was picked up many times. The CDR3 DNA is TGTGCCAGCAGTTTATCCGCTGGGACAAACACTGAAGCTTTCTTT. It yields the protein CASSLSAGTNTEAFF. The V gene is TRBV12-3 or TRBV12-4, the J gene TRBJ1-1; possible D gene TRBD1, 6 bases. The CDR3 extends over 15 amino acids. The V end was cut by 2 bases, the J end by 2 bases, with 12 bases between.

This clonotype was seen repeatedly, ten times or more. This chain connects TRBV2 to TRBJ2-5, with D perhaps matching TRBD1 or TRBD2 (5 bases each). CDR1 and CDR2 from the germline V gene are SNHLY and FYNNEI. The CDR3 is made up of 12 amino acids. With 8 bases removed from V and 1 base from J, the gap between germline ends came to 8 bases. The CDR3 nucleotides read TGTGCCAGCGGGACCCGCCAAGAGACCCAGTACTTC. This sequence encodes CASGTRQETQYF. The full variable domain, rest sourced from reference TRBV2 and TRBJ2-5, is EPEVTQTPSHQVTQMGQEVILRCVPISNHLYFYWYRQILGQKVEFLVSFYNNEISEKSEIFDDQFSVERPDGSNFTLKIRSTKLEDSAMYFCASGTRQETQYFGPGTRLLVL.

This clonotype was recorded many times. The chain employs TRBV6-5 and TRBJ1-1; D gene unclear. The V gene's germline CDR1 is MNHEY and CDR2 SVGAGI. The ends were cut back, 4 bases at V and 2 bases at J, with 5 bases in the middle. The CDR3 is made up of 12 amino acids. The CDR3 coding sequence is TGTGCCAGCAGTTCCATAAACACTGAAGCTTTCTTT. Amino acid sequence: CASSSINTEAFF.

This clonotype was seen repeatedly, ten times or more. J is TRBJ1-3 and V is TRBV6-5, with D uncertain. V lost 4 bases and J 0 bases, leaving 16 bases between the germline ends. From germline, CDR1 is MNHEY and CDR2 SVGAGI. This CDR3 region has 17 residues. Here the CDR3 reads CASSFSSGAGSGNTIYF. Written as DNA, the CDR3 is TGTGCCAGCAGTTTCTCCTCGGGTGCGGGCTCTGGAAACACCATATATTTT.

This clonotype was seen many times. The chain employs TRBV18 and TRBJ1-2; D possibly corresponds to TRBD1 (6 bases). The CDR3 consists of 13 residues. V dropped 3 bases and J dropped 4 bases, with 9 bases sitting between them. CDR1 is KGHSH, CDR2 LQKENI, per germline. For the CDR3, the DNA is TGTGCCAGCTCACCTGAACAGGGCTATGGCTACACCTTC. This translates into CASSPEQGYGYTF.

As regards this clonotype: This could be a read error, since a much larger clone is one nucleotide away. The rearrangement uses TRBV15 and TRBJ2-7; TRBD2 matches at 9 bases. Germline-derived CDR1 and CDR2 are LNHNV and YYDKDF (reference sequence). The CDR3 totals 15 residues. Trimming at V came to 3 bases and at J to 12 bases, leaving 15 bases not matched to a gene. The CDR3 nucleotides read TGTGCCACCAGCAGGGCCCTAGCGGGGACATCTCAGGCGTACTTC. Amino acids: CATSRALAGTSQAYF. Variable domain in full (rest from reference TRBV15 and TRBJ2-7): DAMVIQNPRYQVTQFGKPVTLSCSQTLNHNVMYWYQQKSSQAPKLLFHYYDKDFNNEADTPDNFQSRRPNTSFCFLDIRSPGLGDTAMYLCATSRALAGTSQAYFGPGTRLTVT.

This clonotype showed up many times. The J gene is TRBJ2-4, the V gene TRBV11-3; 8 bases are shared with TRBD2. CDR1 and CDR2 (germline): SGHNT, YENEEA. The CDR3 consists of 14 residues. Losses at the gene ends were 3 bases for V and 7 bases for J; bases not matched to a gene: 5. CDR3 in amino acids: CASSFQGTSNIQYF. For the CDR3, the DNA is TGTGCCAGCAGCTTTCAAGGGACTAGTAACATTCAGTACTTC.

This clonotype was seen more than once but under ten times. This CDR3 fails to terminate in the conserved phenylalanine or tryptophan, so it likely reflects a read error. The chain has TRBV28 and TRBJ2-7; 8 nucleotides line up with TRBD2. Germline V gene lookup returns CDR1 MDHEN and CDR2 SYDVKM. This CDR3 comprises 15 residues. Germline trimming cut 7 bases from V and 4 bases from J; bases unmatched to any gene: 12. Written as DNA, the CDR3 is TGTGCCAGCACCCCCACGGGGGGGTCAAAATACGAGCAGTACCTC. Translation: CASTPTGGSKYEQYL.

This clonotype was seen a few times. A read error is possible here, since a much larger clone lies one base away. V gene TRBV27 combines with J gene TRBJ1-6; no firm D call. Per germline, CDR1 MNHEY and CDR2 SMNVEV (reference sequence). The CDR3 extends over 13 amino acids. This CDR3 is CASSLVEFSHLHF. The CDR3 region has the DNA TGTGCCAGCAGTTTGGTGGAGTTTTCACACCTCCACTTT.

The chain recombines TRBV18 with TRBJ1-6; no clear D gene. Trimming took off 3 bases at V and 12 bases at J, with 18 bases between the two ends. CDR3 length equals 15 residues. Germline loops: CDR1 KGHSH, CDR2 LQKENI. The CDR3: CASSPLPQMWGPLHF. CDR3 sequence (DNA): TGTGCCAGCTCACCTTTGCCCCAGATGTGGGGACCCCTCCACTTT.

In this sample, this clonotype turned up many times. The J gene is TRBJ1-5, the V gene TRBV20-1, with TRBD1 matching 9 bases. The CDR3 length is 14 residues. The V gene's germline CDR1 is DFQATT and CDR2 SNEGSKA (reference sequence). V was pared by 4 bases and J by 7 bases, with 8 bases of the junction left unmatched. CDR3 in DNA: TGCAGTGCTAATCAACAGGGGGCCGGACAGCCCCAGCATTTT. Protein: CSANQQGAGQPQHF.

Ten or more counts support this clonotype. The V call is TRBV29-1, the J call TRBJ2-5, with D possibly TRBD1 on 5 matching bases. This CDR3 is built from 13 residues. The V end lost 6 bases, the J end lost 5 bases, and 16 bases lay between the germline ends. Germline V CDR1 and CDR2: SQVTM, ANQGSEA. DNA for the CDR3: TGCAGCGTCGAGACGGACACTCCGGAGACCCAGTACTTC. The encoded protein is CSVETDTPETQYF.

This clonotype has at least ten counts. The V call is TRBV12-3 or TRBV12-4, the J call TRBJ2-2; a possible D gene is TRBD1 (5 bases). V lost 7 bases and J lost 4, with 13 bases in between. CDR3 length: 14 amino acids. The DNA for the CDR3 is TGTGCCAGCAATAGGGGCTTGGGCACCGGGGAGCTGTTTTTT. It encodes CASNRGLGTGELFF.

CDR3 region: CASSSRKGLDYGYTF. CDR3 nucleotide sequence: TGTGCCAGCAGTTCCCGCAAGGGGCTCGACTATGGCTACACCTTC. The chain is built from TRBV5-4 and TRBJ1-2; TRBD1 is a possible D gene (5 bases). The CDR3 runs 15 residues. V lost 5 bases, J lost 3 bases, and 17 bases lay in between. Germline V lookup: CDR1 SGHNT, CDR2 YYREEE (reference sequence).

This clonotype was seen at least ten times. The chain uses TRBV6-1 and TRBJ2-7; 7 bases agree with TRBD1. After removal of 7 bases from V and 0 bases from J, the junction contained 9 bases not matched to a gene. Per germline, CDR1 MNHNS and CDR2 SASEGT. The CDR3 is made up of 15 amino acids. CDR3 residues: CASTPTGVVSYEQYF. For the CDR3, the DNA is TGTGCCAGCACCCCTACAGGGGTCGTCTCCTACGAGCAGTACTTC.

This chain uses TRBV10-2 with TRBJ1-2; the D gene is possibly TRBD1 (5 bases). The V end was cut by 0 bases, the J end by 2 bases, with 7 bases between. Germline CDR1 WSHSY, CDR2 SAAADI. The CDR3 length is 14 residues. The CDR3 DNA follows: TGCGCCAGCAGTGAGTCGGGGCCAAACTATGGCTACACCTTC. It translates to CASSESGPNYGYTF.

This clonotype was detected many times. The chain joins TRBV6-1 to TRBJ1-6; D remains ambiguous. The CDR3 length is 14 residues. The V and J ends lost 1 base and 7 bases respectively, with 8 bases between them. Per germline, CDR1 MNHNS and CDR2 SASEGT. CDR3 DNA sequence: TGTGCCAGCAGTGAAGTACTTACAAATTCACCCCTCCACTTT. Residues: CASSEVLTNSPLHF.

Many counts were recorded for this clonotype. The gene calls are TRBV24-1 and TRBJ2-7; D is undetermined. This CDR3 region has 14 residues. CDR1 is KGHDR and CDR2 is SFDVKD in the germline V gene. Trimming pared 4 bases from V and 3 bases from J, leaving 12 bases between. The CDR3 is CATSDSRTLYEQYF. The CDR3 DNA is TGTGCCACCAGTGACTCTCGGACCCTCTACGAGCAGTACTTC.

This clonotype was recorded at least ten times. The rearrangement uses TRBV6-1 and TRBJ2-2; TRBD1 agrees at 7 bases. CDR1 is MNHNS, CDR2 SASEGT, per germline. J was trimmed by 6 bases and V by 4 bases; bases with no gene match: 8. This CDR3 is built from 15 residues. CDR3 DNA sequence: TGTGCCAGCAGTGGTCCAGGGGGACGTTCCGGGGAGCTGTTTTTT. As protein: CASSGPGGRSGELFF.

This clonotype has a count of ten or more. The chain is built from TRBV6-5 and TRBJ1-5, with TRBD1 matching over 11 bases. V was clipped by 8 bases and J by 6 bases; unmatched bases: 15. This CDR3 has 17 residues. The germline V gene encodes CDR1 MNHEY and CDR2 SVGAGI. CDR3 DNA: TGTGCCAGCGGGGGAAGGACAGGGGGCGTCAGTTCTCAGCCCCAGCATTTT. Translation: CASGGRTGGVSSQPQHF.

This clonotype came up many times. The genes are TRBV20-1 and TRBJ1-2; D may be TRBD1 (6 bases). The ends were cut back, 3 bases at V and 2 bases at J, with 13 bases in the middle. This CDR3 has 14 residues. Per germline, CDR1 DFQATT and CDR2 SNEGSKA (reference sequence). The CDR3 nucleotides are TGCAGTGCTAGGAAGGATGGACAGAACTATGGCTACACCTTC. This translates into CSARKDGQNYGYTF.

This clonotype has just a few counts. The chain is built from TRBV20-1 and TRBJ1-5; D is possibly TRBD1 (5 bases). Germline V gives CDR1 DFQATT, CDR2 SNEGSKA (reference sequence). The V end lost 8 bases, the J end lost 9 bases, and 20 bases lay between the germline ends. This CDR3 contains 13 residues. CDR3 coding DNA: TGCAGTTCCTGGAGGCAGGGTAGAGGGCCCCAGCATTTT. Translation: CSSWRQGRGPQHF.

The chain combines TRBV5-5 with TRBJ1-1; D may be TRBD1 (5 bases). Germline CDR1 SGHKS, CDR2 YYEKEE (reference sequence). CDR3 length: 15 residues. Trimming cost V 1 base and J 7 bases, with 17 bases left between them. In DNA, the CDR3 is TGTGCCAGCAGCTTGTATCCCCGGGGGGTAGGTGAAGCTTTCTTT. Translated: CASSLYPRGVGEAFF.

This clonotype was seen many times. With a much larger clone just one base away, this may be a read error. This chain uses TRBV6-2 or TRBV6-3 with TRBJ2-5; no clear D. Germline lookup yields CDR1 MNHEY and CDR2 SVGEGT. The CDR3 length is 16 residues. Written as DNA, the CDR3 is TGTGCCAGCAGTTACTCGGGCAAACAGTACCAAGAGACCAAGTACTTC. This sequence encodes CASSYSGKQYQETKYF.

This clonotype was counted ten times or more. The chain employs TRBV7-3 and TRBJ2-6; 7 bases are shared with TRBD1. CDR3 length: 16 amino acids. The ends lost 5 bases at V and 1 base at J; junction bases unmatched: 5. CDR1 is SGHTA and CDR2 is FQGTGA in the germline V gene. The CDR3 DNA is TGTGCCAGCAGCGCTCAGACAGGGTCTGGGGCCAACGTCCTGACTTTC. As protein: CASSAQTGSGANVLTF.

This clonotype has ten or more counts. This chain joins TRBV6-5 and TRBJ1-3, with 9 bases identical to TRBD1. J was trimmed by 0 bases and V by 0 bases; bases with no gene match: 3. This CDR3 is built from 17 residues. Germline CDR1 MNHEY, CDR2 SVGAGI. For the CDR3, the DNA is TGTGCCAGCAGTTACTCACAGGGGGCGACCTCTGGAAACACCATATATTTT. As protein: CASSYSQGATSGNTIYF.

This chain connects TRBV6-2 or TRBV6-3 to TRBJ1-5; maybe TRBD1 (5 bases). The ends were cut back, 6 bases at V and 3 bases at J, with 12 bases in the middle. There are 14 residues in the CDR3. Germline values: CDR1 MNHEY, CDR2 SVGEGT. The CDR3 loop is CASRATGLNQPQHF. The CDR3 nucleotides read TGTGCCAGCAGAGCAACAGGCCTCAATCAGCCCCAGCATTTT.

In this sample, this clonotype turned up many times. The V gene is TRBV15, the J gene TRBJ1-5; D is ambiguous. The CDR3 extends over 14 amino acids. CDR1 and CDR2 (germline): LNHNV, YYDKDF (reference sequence). Trimming shortened V by 0 bases and J by 5 bases, and 8 bases separated the two germline ends. CDR3 DNA: TGTGCCACCAGCAGAGAATGGAGGGATCAGCCCCAGCATTTT. Its translation is CATSREWRDQPQHF.

The table lists this clonotype with many counts. This chain connects TRBV25-1 to TRBJ1-1, with 7 bases aligning to TRBD1. J lost 3 bases, V lost 6 bases, and 10 bases had no gene match. The CDR3 covers 15 residues. The germline CDR1 and CDR2 sequences are MGHDK and SYGVNS. The CDR3 reads CASSAPQDRHTEAFF. The CDR3 bases are TGTGCCAGCAGCGCCCCCCAGGACAGGCACACTGAAGCTTTCTTT.

The chain is built from TRBV7-2 and TRBJ1-1, with 8 bases aligning to TRBD1. The CDR3 length is 14 residues. The trim removed 5 bases at V and 4 bases at J, leaving 6 bases unmatched. Per germline, CDR1 SGHTA and CDR2 FQGNSA. CDR3 loop: CASSVTGGGTEAFF. CDR3 nucleotides: TGTGCCAGCAGCGTCACAGGGGGAGGCACTGAAGCTTTCTTT.

The chain joins TRBV27 to TRBJ1-1; weak D call: TRBD1 (6 bases). The V gene lost 0 bases and the J gene lost 4 bases, with 9 bases spanning the gap. Germline V CDR1 and CDR2: MNHEY, SMNVEV (reference sequence). The CDR3 contains 14 residues. The CDR3 bases are TGTGCCAGCAGTTTATCGGGGGGGCTCACTGAAGCTTTCTTT. This gives the protein CASSLSGGLTEAFF.

In its sample, this clonotype was seen many times. This chain uses TRBV19 with TRBJ1-5; D not certain. The germline CDR1 and CDR2 sequences are LNHDA and SQIVND (reference sequence). The V gene lost 0 bases and the J gene lost 4 bases, with 4 bases spanning the gap. This CDR3 has 13 residues. In nucleotides, the CDR3 is TGTGCCAGTAGTATAGAGGAGAATCAGCCCCAGCATTTT. Translation: CASSIEENQPQHF.